These 6 T cell receptor beta chains were all obtained from the same sample, sequenced in a study of shared clonotypes between healthy human individuals. The table came from immunoSEQ multiplex PCR; TCRdb's copy has only in-frame clones and leaves some out. The sample records fewer than 2.5 million clones, over 85% being singletons. The source material was naive CD4+ T cells from PBMCs. Noted subset: CD45RA+ positively selected. The receptors stem from a man younger than 35 in good health. Some clones in this sample may be carry-over from other donors' samples.

The J gene is TRBJ1-2, the V gene TRBV28, with D possibly matching TRBD1 (5 bases). Trimming took off 4 bases at V and 0 bases at J, with 12 bases between the two ends. This CDR3 is 15 amino acids long. Germline-derived CDR1 and CDR2 are MDHEN and SYDVKM. The CDR3 sequence is CASSSQGSANYGYTF. The CDR3 nucleotides are TGTGCCAGCAGTTCCCAGGGATCAGCTAACTATGGCTACACCTTC.

The chain recombines TRBV6-6 with TRBJ2-3; no definite D call. CDR3 length equals 11 residues. Deletions cut 7 bases from V and 6 bases from J, with 8 bases between. Germline CDR1 is MNHNY and CDR2 is SVGAGI (reference sequence). This CDR3 reads CASTGLDTQYF. CDR3 coding DNA: TGTGCCAGCACGGGCTTGGATACGCAGTATTTT.

The chain recombines TRBV18 with TRBJ2-1, with 9 positions matching TRBD2. The CDR3 runs to 17 residues. V dropped 7 bases and J dropped 4; count of bases not matched to a gene: 14. Germline V gene lookup returns CDR1 KGHSH and CDR2 LQKENI. The CDR3 sequence is CASFHQQASGIYNEQFF. DNA of the CDR3: TGTGCCAGCTTCCACCAACAGGCTAGCGGGATATACAATGAGCAGTTCTTC.

Concerning this clone itself: The sample carries other DNA sequences with the same CDR3. V is TRBV18 and J is TRBJ2-7, with D maybe TRBD2 (6 bases). The germline V gene has CDR1 KGHSH and CDR2 LQKENI. The V end lost 5 bases, the J end lost 0 bases, and 11 bases lay between the germline ends. This CDR3 is 14 amino acids long. The CDR3 sequence: CASSAGTSSYEQYF. CDR3 bases: TGTGCCAGCTCAGCAGGGACTTCCTCCTACGAGCAGTACTTC.

The CDR3 DNA reads TGTGCCAGCAGTTCCCGACTAGCGGGAGTCGAGACCCAGTACTTC. Protein: CASSSRLAGVETQYF. The chain joins TRBV27 to TRBJ2-5; the match to TRBD2 covers 12 bases. There are 15 residues in the CDR3. Germline CDR1 and CDR2: MNHEY and SMNVEV (reference sequence). V shed 4 bases and J 5 bases; nucleotides not matched to a gene: 5.

Turning to this clone: The sample has other DNA sequences that encode this CDR3 too. CDR3 in amino acids: CASSRLQETQYF. CDR3 bases: TGTGCCAGCAGTCGATTACAAGAGACCCAGTACTTC. The chain carries TRBV28 and TRBJ2-5; D remains unclear. The CDR3 covers 12 residues. CDR1 MDHEN and CDR2 SYDVKM come from the germline V gene. The V end was cut by 5 bases, the J end by 2 bases, with 6 bases between.